This record looks at one T cell receptor beta chain sequence and its context. The antigen is unknown. CDR1 and CDR2 from the germline V gene are LGHDT and YNNKEL (reference sequence). The junction had 9 bases not matched to a gene; V was cut back by 5 bases and J by 5 bases. The CDR3 totals 15 residues. The data belong to a study of T cell responses to AZD1222 COVID-19 vaccine. As for the study in general: Second-dose intervals near 4 or 12 weeks were combined.

Study conclusions and caveats: Reports indicate that nearly half of spike-specific TCRs are directed at unmutated variant regions. Just a handful of AZD1222 recipients were seropositive at baseline. Compared with day 0, the breadth and depth of the Spike-specific TCR repertoire rose significantly after two doses of AZD1222.

The data were produced by immunoSEQ multiplex PCR, yet TCRdb's version contains in-frame clones alone and is incomplete. The profile covers 150,000 or so clones, with roughly 90% appearing a single time and about 3% taken by the ten largest. The chain employs TRBV3-1 (or the pseudogene TRBV3-2) and TRBJ1-1; 9 bases match TRBD1. The receptor's source is an adult in good health. The material sequenced was peripheral blood, taken on day 0 of AZD1222 vaccination. The CDR3 region has the DNA TGTGCCAGCAGCACAGCCTCGACAGGGGGTACTGAAGCTTTCTTT. This encodes CASSTASTGGTEAFF.